The 28 T cell receptor beta chains in this list originate from one sample, sequenced in a study of blood T cell repertoires in COVID-19. Measured with immunoSEQ multiplex PCR; TCRdb has only the in-frame clones, and not every one. Of 130,000 to 150,000 clones listed, roughly 89% are singletons. Sequences were obtained from PBMCs or T cells enriched from blood (not recorded which). The source is a woman aged 45-59 years who had been exposed to COVID-19.

The V gene is TRBV19, the J gene TRBJ1-5, with 8 bases lining up with TRBD1. J lost 5 bases, V lost 5 bases, and 8 bases had no gene match. From germline, CDR1 is LNHDA and CDR2 SQIVND (reference sequence). This CDR3 region has 15 residues. This CDR3 is CASSGDRSRYQPQHF. The CDR3 nucleotides read TGTGCCAGTAGTGGGGACAGGTCGAGGTATCAGCCCCAGCATTTT.

This clone was seen a few times. The chain combines TRBV19 with TRBJ1-2, with 9 bases identical to TRBD1. The CDR3 is 15 amino acids. Germline assignment: CDR1 LNHDA and CDR2 SQIVND (reference sequence). With V trimmed by 7 bases and J by 6 bases, 12 bases remained unmatched. The chain's CDR3 is CASTTEQGAQNGYTF. In DNA form, the CDR3 reads TGTGCCAGTACAACCGAACAGGGGGCGCAGAATGGCTACACCTTC.

The genes are TRBV20-1 and TRBJ2-3, with 9 bases that match TRBD2. The CDR3 has 16 residues. V lost 3 bases and J lost 2; bases outside the gene matches: 9. The germline V gene encodes CDR1 DFQATT and CDR2 SNEGSKA (reference sequence). The CDR3 DNA follows: TGCAGTGCTAGTGTGCTAGCGGGGTCCTACACAGATACGCAGTATTTT. It specifies CSASVLAGSYTDTQYF.

The J gene is TRBJ1-2, the V gene TRBV7-9; TRBD1 agrees at 10 bases. Unmatched junction bases numbered 13, after V lost 5 bases and J lost 4 bases. This CDR3 has 17 residues. Per germline, CDR1 SEHNR and CDR2 FQNEAQ (reference sequence). The CDR3 protein is CASSTPRQGAKGYGYTF. CDR3 nucleotide sequence: TGTGCCAGCAGCACCCCCCGACAGGGGGCGAAGGGCTATGGCTACACCTTC.

The rearrangement uses TRBV9 and TRBJ2-2; tentatively, D is TRBD2 (6 bases). Germline V lookup: CDR1 SGDLS, CDR2 YYNGEE. V shed 4 bases and J shed 3 bases, with 13 bases lying between them. The CDR3 runs 15 residues. The CDR3 spells CASSRSSAHTGELFF. The DNA of the CDR3 is TGTGCCAGCAGCCGGTCTAGCGCCCACACCGGGGAGCTGTTTTTT.

This chain joins TRBV25-1 and TRBJ2-1, with TRBD2 matching over 8 bases. After removal of 6 bases from V and 3 bases from J, the junction contained 4 bases not matched to a gene. Germline CDR1 is MGHDK and CDR2 is SYGVNS. This CDR3 comprises 14 residues. CDR3 nucleotide sequence: TGTGCCAGCAGGACGGGAGGGAACTACAATGAGCAGTTCTTC. Translated: CASRTGGNYNEQFF.

The chain is built from TRBV29-1 and TRBJ1-1; TRBD1 is a possible D gene (5 bases). V lost 2 bases, J lost 5 bases, and 15 bases lay in between. Germline V lookup: CDR1 SQVTM, CDR2 ANQGSEA. The CDR3 spans 14 residues. CDR3 DNA: TGCAGCGTTGAAAGGGGCTTGTCCTTGACTGAAGCTTTCTTT. Its protein product is CSVERGLSLTEAFF.

The chain uses TRBV10-3 and TRBJ2-7; 7 positions agree with TRBD1. CDR1 ENHRY and CDR2 SYGVKD come from the germline V gene. Trimming at V came to 4 bases and at J to 1 base, leaving 4 bases not matched to a gene. The CDR3 contains 14 residues. The CDR3 is CAISAGQQSYEQYF. CDR3 coding DNA: TGTGCCATCAGTGCGGGACAGCAATCCTACGAGCAGTACTTC.

The chain employs TRBV6-5 and TRBJ1-6; 7 nucleotides line up with TRBD1. The CDR3 is 14 residues long. J was trimmed by 7 bases and V by 5 bases; bases with no gene match: 5. CDR1 and CDR2 from the germline V gene are MNHEY and SVGAGI. The CDR3 DNA follows: TGTGCCAGCAGTAACCCGGACAGGAATTCACCCCTCCACTTT. This gives the protein CASSNPDRNSPLHF.

J is TRBJ2-4 and V is TRBV24-1; a possible D gene is TRBD1 (6 bases). Germline V lookup: CDR1 KGHDR, CDR2 SFDVKD. Between the trimmed V and J ends, which lost 1 base and 1 base, there was a span of 13 bases. The CDR3 runs 17 residues. The CDR3 is CATSDLEQGRAKNIQYF. The CDR3 nucleotides are TGTGCCACCAGTGATTTAGAACAGGGAAGGGCCAAAAACATTCAGTACTTC.

This chain uses TRBV4-3 with TRBJ1-1, with D unclear. Per germline, CDR1 LGHNA and CDR2 YSLEER. Trimming took off 1 base at V and 1 base at J, with 7 bases between the two ends. The CDR3 has 14 residues. The CDR3 spells CASSQGAANTEAFF. The CDR3 DNA reads TGCGCCAGCAGCCAAGGGGCAGCGAACACTGAAGCTTTCTTT.

The chain couples TRBV7-2 to TRBJ1-5; 7 bases line up with TRBD1. Germline V CDR1 and CDR2: SGHTA, FQGNSA. The CDR3 spans 15 residues. Unmatched junction bases numbered 8, after V lost 5 bases and J lost 4 bases. The CDR3 is CASSRNARGNQPQHF. The CDR3 bases are TGTGCCAGCAGCCGCAATGCCAGGGGGAATCAGCCCCAGCATTTT.

This clone has only one observation. This chain uses TRBV5-6 with TRBJ2-3; 7 bases match TRBD2. Germline-derived CDR1 and CDR2 are SGHDT and YYEEEE. V trimming: 1 base; J trimming: 0 bases; junction bases outside the gene matches: 5. This CDR3 region has 16 residues. The CDR3 DNA reads TGTGCCAGCAGCTTGAGGGCGGGAGTTAGCACAGATACGCAGTATTTT. This translates into CASSLRAGVSTDTQYF.

The V gene is TRBV9, the J gene TRBJ1-2; D may be TRBD1 (6 bases). This CDR3 has 14 residues. CDR1 is SGDLS, CDR2 YYNGEE, per germline. Trimming removed 4 bases from V and 4 bases from J, with 14 bases in between. CDR3 protein: CASSQEGDTYGYTF. CDR3 nucleotides: TGTGCCAGCAGCCAAGAGGGGGACACCTATGGCTACACCTTC.

The rearrangement joins TRBV18 to TRBJ1-5, with 8 positions matching TRBD1. From germline, CDR1 is KGHSH and CDR2 LQKENI. CDR3 length equals 15 residues. The V and J ends lost 4 bases and 2 bases, in that order; junction bases with no gene match: 4. CDR3 nucleotides: TGTGCCAGCTCACTCGAGACAGGGGGCAATCAGCCCCAGCATTTT. Its protein is CASSLETGGNQPQHF.

The chain recombines TRBV4-3 with TRBJ1-6, with TRBD1 matching over 7 bases. J gave up 7 bases and V 2 bases, and 2 bases lay outside the gene matches. CDR3 length equals 14 residues. Germline values: CDR1 LGHNA, CDR2 YSLEER. CDR3 loop: CASSQLQGNSPLHF. DNA for the CDR3: TGCGCCAGCAGCCAACTACAGGGGAATTCACCCCTCCACTTT.

CDR3 in DNA: TGTGCCAGCAGCTCCCTAGGTGACTCCTACGAGCAGTACTTC. As protein: CASSSLGDSYEQYF. The chain links TRBV5-4 to TRBJ2-7; D uncertain. Germline V lookup: CDR1 SGHNT, CDR2 YYREEE (reference sequence). Trimming pared 3 bases from V and 0 bases from J, leaving 10 bases between. The CDR3 loop spans 14 amino acids.

V usage is TRBV7-2 and J usage is TRBJ1-2; 10 bases align to TRBD1. The CDR3 length is 14 residues. V gave up 1 base and J gave up 8 bases; unmatched junction bases: 4. In germline, CDR1 is SGHTA, CDR2 FQGNSA. The DNA for the CDR3 is TGTGCCAGCAGCTTAGAGGGACAGGGGAGGGGCTACACCTTC. It codes for CASSLEGQGRGYTF.

The V and J genes are TRBV19 and TRBJ1-2; D unclear. The CDR3 is 13 amino acids. Between the trimmed V and J ends, which lost 1 base and 4 bases, there was a span of 7 bases. CDR1 LNHDA and CDR2 SQIVND come from the germline V gene (reference sequence). The CDR3, as DNA: TGTGCCAGTAGTATAGGGTTCGGCTATGGCTACACCTTC. Its protein is CASSIGFGYGYTF.

The chain combines TRBV24-1 with TRBJ2-3; 7 nucleotides match TRBD2. This CDR3 has 17 residues. Trimming removed 5 bases from V and 1 base from J; junction bases left unmatched: 11. CDR1 is KGHDR and CDR2 is SFDVKD in the germline V gene. In DNA form, the CDR3 reads TGTGCCACCAGTGGGAGTAATAGCGGGCAACGCACAGATACGCAGTATTTT. Residues: CATSGSNSGQRTDTQYF.

The genes are TRBV9 and TRBJ2-3, with 15 positions matching TRBD2. The ends lost 3 bases at V and 3 bases at J; junction bases unmatched: 5. This CDR3 is 17 amino acids long. The germline gives CDR1 SGDLS, CDR2 YYNGEE. The CDR3 spells CASSARTSGRGTDTQYF. As DNA, the CDR3 is TGTGCCAGCAGCGCCCGGACTAGCGGGAGGGGAACAGATACGCAGTATTTT. The whole variable domain, filled in from reference TRBV9 and TRBJ2-3, reads DSGVTQTPKHLITATGQRVTLRCSPRSGDLSVYWYQQSLDQGLQFLIQYYNGEERAKGNILERFSAQQFPDLHSELNLSSLELGDSALYFCASSARTSGRGTDTQYFGPGTRLTVL.

V gene TRBV6-5 combines with J gene TRBJ2-7, with D perhaps matching TRBD1 (7 bases). Looked up from germline, CDR1 is MNHEY and CDR2 is SVGAGI. The CDR3 covers 14 residues. Trimming stripped 4 bases from V and 6 bases from J, with 16 bases between. CDR3 sequence reads: CASSSGQFGGEQYF. For the CDR3, the DNA is TGTGCCAGCAGTTCGGGACAGTTCGGGGGCGAGCAGTACTTC.

The chain is built from TRBV6-2 or TRBV6-3 and TRBJ2-6; the match to TRBD1 covers 7 bases. The CDR3 is 17 residues long. Germline trimming cut 6 bases from V and 4 bases from J; bases unmatched to any gene: 12. Germline V gives CDR1 MNHEY, CDR2 SVGEGT. CDR3 region: CASSLGQRSGGANVLTF. In nucleotides, the CDR3 is TGTGCCAGCAGCTTGGGACAGCGTAGTGGGGGGGCCAACGTCCTGACTTTC.

The chain couples TRBV7-9 to TRBJ1-1, with 7 bases that match TRBD1. Germline trimming cut 5 bases from V and 7 bases from J; bases unmatched to any gene: 10. The CDR3 has 14 amino acids. CDR1 and CDR2 (germline): SEHNR, FQNEAQ (reference sequence). The chain's CDR3 is CASSKVGQLFEAFF. The DNA of the CDR3 is TGTGCCAGCAGCAAAGTGGGACAGCTCTTTGAAGCTTTCTTT. The complete variable domain, with remaining parts taken from reference TRBV7-9 and TRBJ1-1, reads DTGVSQNPRHKITKRGQNVTFRCDPISEHNRLYWYRQTLGQGPEFLTYFQNEAQLEKSRLLSDRFSAERPKGSFSTLEIQRTEQGDSAMYLCASSKVGQLFEAFFGQGTRLTVV.

This clone has more than one count but fewer than ten. J is TRBJ1-2 and V is TRBV18; TRBD1 agrees at 11 bases. The CDR3 is 14 amino acids. Trimming removed 8 bases from V and 4 bases from J; junction bases left unmatched: 6. Germline V gene sequence: CDR1 KGHSH, CDR2 LQKENI. CDR3 in amino acids: CASQQDRGPYGYTF. In DNA form, the CDR3 reads TGTGCCAGCCAACAGGACAGGGGGCCCTATGGCTACACCTTC.

J is TRBJ1-3 and V is TRBV19, with no clear D. This CDR3 comprises 15 residues. Germline-derived CDR1 and CDR2 are LNHDA and SQIVND (reference sequence). Trimming removed 2 bases from V and 3 bases from J, with 11 bases in between. The CDR3 protein is CASSIYAYDGNTIYF. CDR3 coding DNA: TGTGCCAGTAGTATATACGCCTATGATGGAAACACCATATATTTT.

V and J are TRBV19 and TRBJ2-3; 7 positions agree with TRBD2. This CDR3 has 13 amino acids. Germline trimming cut 6 bases from V and 1 base from J; bases unmatched to any gene: 1. The germline gives CDR1 LNHDA, CDR2 SQIVND (reference sequence). The CDR3: CASRLAGTDTQYF. In DNA, the CDR3 is TGTGCCAGTAGGCTAGCGGGCACAGATACGCAGTATTTT.

This clone was picked up a small number of times. The chain joins TRBV19 to TRBJ1-3; D is ambiguous. The length of the CDR3 is 12 residues. The V and J ends lost 6 bases and 4 bases respectively, with 7 bases between them. Germline CDR1 reads LNHDA; CDR2 reads SQIVND (reference sequence). The DNA of the CDR3 is TGTGCCAGTAGCCTACAGGGAAACACCATATATTTT. As protein: CASSLQGNTIYF.